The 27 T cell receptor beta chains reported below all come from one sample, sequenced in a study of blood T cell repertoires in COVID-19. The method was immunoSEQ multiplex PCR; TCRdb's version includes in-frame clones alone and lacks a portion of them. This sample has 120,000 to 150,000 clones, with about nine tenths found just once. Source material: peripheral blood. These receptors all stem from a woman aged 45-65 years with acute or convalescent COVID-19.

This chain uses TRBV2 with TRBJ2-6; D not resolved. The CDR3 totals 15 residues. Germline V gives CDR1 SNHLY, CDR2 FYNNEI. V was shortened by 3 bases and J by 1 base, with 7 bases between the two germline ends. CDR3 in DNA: TGTGCCAGCAGTGACCGCGGTTCTGGGGCCAACGTCCTGACTTTC. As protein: CASSDRGSGANVLTF.

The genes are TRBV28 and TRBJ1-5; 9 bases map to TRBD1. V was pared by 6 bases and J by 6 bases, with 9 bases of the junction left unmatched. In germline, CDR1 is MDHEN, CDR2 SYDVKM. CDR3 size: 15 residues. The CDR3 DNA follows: TGTGCCAGCAGGTACACAGGGGGCGCCCCTCAGCCCCAGCATTTT. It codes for CASRYTGGAPQPQHF. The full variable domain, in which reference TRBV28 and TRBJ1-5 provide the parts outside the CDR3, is DVKVTQSSRYLVKRTGEKVFLECVQDMDHENMFWYRQDPGLGLRLIYFSYDVKMKEKGDIPEGYSVSREKKERFSLILESASTNQTSMYLCASRYTGGAPQPQHFGDGTRLSIL.

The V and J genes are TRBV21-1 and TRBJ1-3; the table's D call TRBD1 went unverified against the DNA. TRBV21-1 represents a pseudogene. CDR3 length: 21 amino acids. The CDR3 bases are TGTGCCAGCAGCGCACACCTTAGGGACAGGTCCCTCTTAGTCCTGGGAAACACCATATATTTT. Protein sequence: CASSAHLRDRSLLVLGNTIYF.

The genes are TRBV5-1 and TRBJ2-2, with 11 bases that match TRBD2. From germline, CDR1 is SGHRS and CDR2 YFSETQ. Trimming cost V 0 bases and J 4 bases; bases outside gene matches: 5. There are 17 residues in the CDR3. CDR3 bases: TGCGCCAGCAGCTTGGACGAGACTAGCGGGGTCACCGGGGAGCTGTTTTTT. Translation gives CASSLDETSGVTGELFF.

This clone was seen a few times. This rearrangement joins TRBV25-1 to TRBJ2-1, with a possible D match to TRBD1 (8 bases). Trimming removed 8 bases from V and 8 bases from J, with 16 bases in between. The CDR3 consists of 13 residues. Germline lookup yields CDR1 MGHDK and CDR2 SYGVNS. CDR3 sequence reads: CASAQGAGDEQFF. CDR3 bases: TGTGCCAGCGCCCAGGGGGCGGGGGATGAGCAGTTCTTC.

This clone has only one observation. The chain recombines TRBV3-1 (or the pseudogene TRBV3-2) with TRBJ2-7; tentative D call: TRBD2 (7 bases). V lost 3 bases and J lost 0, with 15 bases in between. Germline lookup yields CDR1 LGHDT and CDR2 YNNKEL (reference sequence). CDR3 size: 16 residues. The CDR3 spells CASSHVRGGGSYEQYF. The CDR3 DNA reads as TGTGCCAGCAGCCACGTCCGAGGGGGGGGCTCCTACGAGCAGTACTTC.

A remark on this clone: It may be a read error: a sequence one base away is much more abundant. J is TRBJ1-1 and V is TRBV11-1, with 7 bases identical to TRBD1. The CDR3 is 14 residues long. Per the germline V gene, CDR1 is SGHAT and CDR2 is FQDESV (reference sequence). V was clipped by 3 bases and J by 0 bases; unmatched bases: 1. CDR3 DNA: TGTGCCAGCAGCTTCGACAGGGTGAACACTGAAGCTTTCTTT. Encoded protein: CASSFDRVNTEAFF.

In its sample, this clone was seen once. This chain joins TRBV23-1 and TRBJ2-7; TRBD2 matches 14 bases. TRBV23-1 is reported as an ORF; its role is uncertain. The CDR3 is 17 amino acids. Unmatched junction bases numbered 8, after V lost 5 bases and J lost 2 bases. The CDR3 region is CASSEGTSGGKTYEQYF. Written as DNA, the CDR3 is TGCGCCAGCAGTGAAGGGACTAGCGGGGGAAAAACCTACGAGCAGTACTTC.

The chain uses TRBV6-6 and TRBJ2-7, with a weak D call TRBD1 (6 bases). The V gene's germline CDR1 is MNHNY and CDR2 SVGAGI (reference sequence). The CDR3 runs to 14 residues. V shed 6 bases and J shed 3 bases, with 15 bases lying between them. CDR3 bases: TGTGCCAGCAGACCTTTAACAGGGTACTACGAGCAGTACTTC. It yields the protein CASRPLTGYYEQYF.

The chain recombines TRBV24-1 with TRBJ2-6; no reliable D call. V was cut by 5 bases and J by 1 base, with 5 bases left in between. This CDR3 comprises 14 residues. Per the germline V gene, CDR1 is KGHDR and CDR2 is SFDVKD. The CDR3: CATSALSGANVLTF. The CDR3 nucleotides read TGTGCCACCAGTGCCTTATCTGGGGCCAACGTCCTGACTTTC.

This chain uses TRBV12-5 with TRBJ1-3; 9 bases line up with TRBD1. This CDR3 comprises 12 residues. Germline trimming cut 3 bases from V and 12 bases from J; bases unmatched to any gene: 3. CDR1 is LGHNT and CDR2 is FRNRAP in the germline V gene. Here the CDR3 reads CASGLQGAVIYF. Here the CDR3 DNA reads TGTGCTAGTGGTTTACAGGGGGCTGTCATATATTTT.

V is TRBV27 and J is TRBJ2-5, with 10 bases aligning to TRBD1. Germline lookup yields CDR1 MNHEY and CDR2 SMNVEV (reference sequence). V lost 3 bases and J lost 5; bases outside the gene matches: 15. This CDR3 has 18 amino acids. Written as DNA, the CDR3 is TGTGCCAGCAGTTTCCTTCGGACAGGGGGGGGGACCCGGGAGACCCAGTACTTC. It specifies CASSFLRTGGGTRETQYF.

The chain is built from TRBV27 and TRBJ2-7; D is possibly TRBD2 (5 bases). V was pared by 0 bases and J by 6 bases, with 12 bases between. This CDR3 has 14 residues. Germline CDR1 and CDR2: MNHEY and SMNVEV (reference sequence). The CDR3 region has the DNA TGTGCCAGCAGTTTATCTGCGAGGGTGGCCGAGCAGTACTTC. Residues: CASSLSARVAEQYF.

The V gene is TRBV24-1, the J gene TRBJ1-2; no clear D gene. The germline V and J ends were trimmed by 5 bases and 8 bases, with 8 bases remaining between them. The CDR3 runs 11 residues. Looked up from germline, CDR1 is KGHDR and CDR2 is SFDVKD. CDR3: CATSGGRGYTF. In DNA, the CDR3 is TGTGCCACCAGTGGAGGAAGGGGCTACACCTTC.

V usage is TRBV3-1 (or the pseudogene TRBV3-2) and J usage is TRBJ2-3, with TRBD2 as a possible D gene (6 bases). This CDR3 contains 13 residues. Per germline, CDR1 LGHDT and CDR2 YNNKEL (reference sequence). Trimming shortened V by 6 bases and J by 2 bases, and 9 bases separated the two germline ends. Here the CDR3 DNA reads TGTGCCAGCAGGGAGGGGTTCACAGATACGCAGTATTTT. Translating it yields CASREGFTDTQYF.

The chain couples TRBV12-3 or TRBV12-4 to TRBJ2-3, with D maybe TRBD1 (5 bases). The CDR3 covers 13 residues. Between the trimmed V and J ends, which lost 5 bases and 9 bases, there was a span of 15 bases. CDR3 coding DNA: TGTGCCAGCAGTACAGGAACCTCAATCACGCAGTATTTT. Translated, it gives CASSTGTSITQYF.

CDR3 sequence: CASSMERVGSGYTF. The CDR3 DNA reads TGTGCCAGTAGTATGGAGAGGGTGGGGAGTGGCTACACCTTC. The chain uses TRBV19 and TRBJ1-2; no definite D call. V lost 3 bases and J lost 7, with 15 bases in between. The CDR3 covers 14 residues. The germline V gene has CDR1 LNHDA and CDR2 SQIVND (reference sequence).

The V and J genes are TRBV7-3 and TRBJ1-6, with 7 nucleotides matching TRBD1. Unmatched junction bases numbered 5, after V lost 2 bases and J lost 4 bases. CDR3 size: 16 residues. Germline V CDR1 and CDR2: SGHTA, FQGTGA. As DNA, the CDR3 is TGTGCCAGCAGCTTAGGGACAGCCCTATATAATTCACCCCTCCACTTT. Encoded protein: CASSLGTALYNSPLHF.

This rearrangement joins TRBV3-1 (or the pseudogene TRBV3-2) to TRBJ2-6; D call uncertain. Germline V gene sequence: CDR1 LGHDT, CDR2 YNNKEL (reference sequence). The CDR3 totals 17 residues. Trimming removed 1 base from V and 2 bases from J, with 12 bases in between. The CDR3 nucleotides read TGTGCCAGCAGCCAAGGGCTTCCAGGAACTGGGGCCAACGTCCTGACTTTC. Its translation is CASSQGLPGTGANVLTF.

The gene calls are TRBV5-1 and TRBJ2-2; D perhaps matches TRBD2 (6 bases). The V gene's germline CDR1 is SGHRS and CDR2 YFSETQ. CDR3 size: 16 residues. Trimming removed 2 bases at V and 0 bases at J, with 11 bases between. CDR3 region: CASSFGGPTNTGELFF. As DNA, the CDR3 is TGCGCCAGCAGCTTCGGAGGGCCCACGAACACCGGGGAGCTGTTTTTT.

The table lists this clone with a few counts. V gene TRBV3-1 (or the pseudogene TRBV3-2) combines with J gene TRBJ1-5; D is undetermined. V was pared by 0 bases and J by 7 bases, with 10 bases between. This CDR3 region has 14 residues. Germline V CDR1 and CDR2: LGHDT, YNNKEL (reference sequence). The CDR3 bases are TGTGCCAGCAGCCAAGATGCTTCGGGGCAGCCCCAGCATTTT. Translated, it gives CASSQDASGQPQHF.

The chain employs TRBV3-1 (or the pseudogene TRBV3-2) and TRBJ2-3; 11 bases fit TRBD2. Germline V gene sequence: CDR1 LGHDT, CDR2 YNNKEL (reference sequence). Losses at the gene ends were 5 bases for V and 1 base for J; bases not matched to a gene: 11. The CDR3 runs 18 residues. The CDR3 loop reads CASSSSLTSGDRTDTQYF. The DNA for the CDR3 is TGTGCCAGCAGCTCAAGCCTGACTAGCGGGGACCGCACAGATACGCAGTATTTT.

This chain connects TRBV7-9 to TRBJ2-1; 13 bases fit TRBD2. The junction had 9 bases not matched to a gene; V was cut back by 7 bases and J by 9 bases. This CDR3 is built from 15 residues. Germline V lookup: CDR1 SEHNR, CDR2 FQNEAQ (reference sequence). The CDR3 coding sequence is TGTGCCAGCATCCTAGGGACTAGCGGGATTATTGAGCAGTTCTTC. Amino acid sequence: CASILGTSGIIEQFF.

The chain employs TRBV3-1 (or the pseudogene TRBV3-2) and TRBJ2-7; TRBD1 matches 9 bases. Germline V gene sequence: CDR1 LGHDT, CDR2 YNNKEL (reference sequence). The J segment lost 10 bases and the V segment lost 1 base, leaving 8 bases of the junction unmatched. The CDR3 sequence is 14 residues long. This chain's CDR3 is CASSQGPGQGEQYF. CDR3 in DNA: TGTGCCAGCAGCCAAGGCCCGGGACAGGGTGAACAGTACTTC.

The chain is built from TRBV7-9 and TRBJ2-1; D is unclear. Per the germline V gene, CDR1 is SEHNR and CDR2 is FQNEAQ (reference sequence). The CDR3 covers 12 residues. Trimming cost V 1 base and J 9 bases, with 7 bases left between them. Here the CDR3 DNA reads TGTGCCAGCAGCTTAGAACGCGGTGAGCAGTTCTTC. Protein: CASSLERGEQFF.

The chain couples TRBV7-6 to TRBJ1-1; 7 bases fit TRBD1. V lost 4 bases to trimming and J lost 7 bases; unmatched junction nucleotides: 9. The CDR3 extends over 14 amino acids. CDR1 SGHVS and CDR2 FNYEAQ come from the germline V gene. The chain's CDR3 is CASSSFRQGGEAFF. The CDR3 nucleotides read TGTGCCAGCAGCTCGTTCAGACAGGGAGGTGAAGCTTTCTTT.

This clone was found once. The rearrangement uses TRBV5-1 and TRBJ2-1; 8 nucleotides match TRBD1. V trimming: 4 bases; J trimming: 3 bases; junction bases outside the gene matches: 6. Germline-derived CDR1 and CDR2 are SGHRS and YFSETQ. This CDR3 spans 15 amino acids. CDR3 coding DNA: TGCGCCAGCAGCCGGGGGACAGGTAACTACAATGAGCAGTTCTTC. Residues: CASSRGTGNYNEQFF.